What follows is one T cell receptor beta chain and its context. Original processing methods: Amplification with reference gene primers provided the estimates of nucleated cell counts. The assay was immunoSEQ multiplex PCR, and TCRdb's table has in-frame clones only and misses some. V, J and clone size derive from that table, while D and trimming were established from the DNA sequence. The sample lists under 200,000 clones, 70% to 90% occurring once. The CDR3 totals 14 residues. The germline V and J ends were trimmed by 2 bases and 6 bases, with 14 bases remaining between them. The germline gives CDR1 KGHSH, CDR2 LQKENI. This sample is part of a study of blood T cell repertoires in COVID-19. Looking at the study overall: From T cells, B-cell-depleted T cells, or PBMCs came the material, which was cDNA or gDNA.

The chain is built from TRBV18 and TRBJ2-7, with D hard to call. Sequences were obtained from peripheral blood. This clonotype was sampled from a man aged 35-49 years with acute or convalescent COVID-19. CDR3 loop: CASSPSILGVEQYF. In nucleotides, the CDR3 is TGTGCCAGCTCACCAAGCATCCTCGGAGTCGAGCAGTACTTC.